A single sample is the source of the 18 T cell receptor beta chains below, sequenced in a study of response to subunit inactivated influenza vaccine. MiXCR, run by TCRdb on the RT-PCR reads, gives a single entry per CDR3 protein. This table holds hundreds of thousands of distinct CDR3 sequences, around 8% found once. Sample: PBMCs from blood, taken about 24 months after vaccination. The receptors derive from a man in his fifties or sixties who received an inactivated influenza vaccine.

This chain links TRBV5-6 with TRBJ1-2; perhaps TRBD1 as D (5 bases). The V end lost 3 bases, the J end lost 4 bases, and 22 bases lay between the germline ends. The CDR3 has 17 amino acids. Per the germline V gene, CDR1 is SGHDT and CDR2 is YYEEEE. The DNA for the CDR3 is TGTGCCAGCAGCTATGGACAAGATCAACAGGCCTTCTATGGCTACACCTTC. Translating it yields CASSYGQDQQAFYGYTF.

The gene calls are TRBV19 and TRBJ2-1, with D tentatively TRBD2 (6 bases). Per germline, CDR1 LNHDA and CDR2 SQIVND (reference sequence). The ends were cut back, 7 bases at V and 6 bases at J, with 16 bases in the middle. CDR3 length: 14 amino acids. The CDR3 DNA follows: TGTGCCAGTAACCGGGGGACCCTCCGCAATGAGCAGTTCTTC. Its translation: CASNRGTLRNEQFF.

This clonotype was observed at least ten times. The chain combines TRBV7-8 with TRBJ1-5; possible D gene TRBD1, 6 bases. The CDR3 is made up of 15 amino acids. V was trimmed by 1 base and J by 5 bases, leaving 12 bases between them. Germline V CDR1 and CDR2: SGHVS, FQNEAQ. CDR3 in DNA: TGTGCCAGCAGCTTAGTCGGGGGCCCCTATCAGCCCCAGCATTTT. Protein product: CASSLVGGPYQPQHF.

The CDR3 here is CSVAYSNQPQHF. The CDR3 DNA reads TGCAGCGTTGCCTATAGCAATCAGCCCCAGCATTTT. The chain is built from TRBV29-1 and TRBJ1-5, with D uncertain. Trimming removed 4 bases from V and 0 bases from J, with 4 bases in between. The CDR3 spans 12 residues. Germline V gene sequence: CDR1 SQVTM, CDR2 ANQGSEA. The variable domain in full, with the rest retrieved from reference TRBV29-1 and TRBJ1-5, is SAVISQKPSRDICQRGTSLTIQCQVDSQVTMMFWYRQQPGQSLTLIATANQGSEATYESGFVIDKFPISRPNLTFSTLTVSNMSPEDSSIYLCSVAYSNQPQHFGDGTRLSIL.

Many counts were recorded for this clonotype. The rearrangement joins TRBV12-3 or TRBV12-4 to TRBJ2-5; D gene unclear. With 5 bases removed from V and 4 bases from J, the gap between germline ends came to 14 bases. The CDR3 consists of 14 residues. The CDR3 nucleotides are TGTGCCAGCAGTCTGTGGGGATCGGGAGAGACCCAGTACTTC. Protein product: CASSLWGSGETQYF.

The chain employs TRBV7-9 and TRBJ1-3; weak D call: TRBD1 (5 bases). The CDR3 covers 14 residues. Per germline, CDR1 SEHNR and CDR2 FQNEAQ (reference sequence). V shed 1 base and J shed 10 bases, with 14 bases lying between them. The CDR3 DNA reads as TGTGCCAGCAGCTTAGAAGGGGAACCTTGGACCATATATTTT. Its translation: CASSLEGEPWTIYF.

In its sample, this clonotype was seen a few times. The rearrangement joins TRBV11-2 to TRBJ2-5; TRBD1 matches 8 bases. Germline assignment: CDR1 SGHAT and CDR2 FQNNGV. The V and J ends lost 6 bases and 2 bases, in that order; junction bases with no gene match: 5. The CDR3 extends over 14 amino acids. In nucleotides, the CDR3 is TGTGCCAGCAGGTTCACAGGGGGTCAAGAGACCCAGTACTTC. This gives the protein CASRFTGGQETQYF.

The table lists this clonotype with a few counts. The chain employs TRBV12-3 or TRBV12-4 and TRBJ2-3; D ambiguous. V was trimmed by 5 bases and J by 0 bases, leaving 6 bases between them. CDR3 length: 13 amino acids. The chain's CDR3 is CASSKPSTDTQYF. The CDR3 region has the DNA TGTGCCAGCAGTAAACCTAGCACAGATACGCAGTATTTT.

This clonotype was counted only a few times. This chain connects TRBV19 to TRBJ2-1; TRBD2 matches at 8 bases. Looked up from germline, CDR1 is LNHDA and CDR2 is SQIVND (reference sequence). The CDR3 has 15 residues. V lost 8 bases and J lost 0; bases outside the gene matches: 6. The CDR3 sequence is CASRNGLASYNEQFF. The CDR3 DNA is TGTGCCAGTCGAAACGGACTAGCCTCCTACAATGAGCAGTTCTTC.

In this sample, this clonotype turned up a few times. The chain employs TRBV7-2 and TRBJ2-5, with D possibly being TRBD1 (6 bases). Germline V gene lookup returns CDR1 SGHTA and CDR2 FQGNSA. The ends were cut back, 5 bases at V and 4 bases at J, with 17 bases in the middle. This CDR3 comprises 15 residues. This chain's CDR3 is CASSIGTSGRETQYF. The CDR3 nucleotides are TGTGCCAGCAGCATAGGGACAAGCGGTCGAGAGACCCAGTACTTC.

This clonotype appeared many times. V usage is TRBV25-1 and J usage is TRBJ2-4, with D hard to call. Trimming removed 4 bases at V and 8 bases at J, with 12 bases between. Germline values: CDR1 MGHDK, CDR2 SYGVNS. This CDR3 comprises 13 residues. Here the CDR3 reads CASSVGKWDIQYF. The CDR3 region has the DNA TGTGCCAGCAGTGTAGGGAAGTGGGACATTCAGTACTTC.

A few counts support this clonotype. This chain uses TRBV20-1 with TRBJ1-1, with D perhaps matching TRBD1 (5 bases). CDR1 is DFQATT, CDR2 SNEGSKA, per germline (reference sequence). CDR3 length: 13 amino acids. Trimming cost V 6 bases and J 3 bases, with 14 bases left between them. CDR3 DNA: TGCAGTGCCCCGGGGACGGTAGACACTGAAGCTTTCTTT. Amino acid sequence: CSAPGTVDTEAFF.

This clonotype was picked up many times. This chain uses TRBV10-2 with TRBJ2-3; 13 nucleotides match TRBD2. Germline CDR1 WSHSY, CDR2 SAAADI. CDR3 length: 15 residues. V lost 5 bases, J lost 4 bases, and 3 bases stayed unmatched. The CDR3 is CASSRTSGGADTQYF. CDR3 sequence (DNA): TGCGCCAGCAGTAGAACTAGCGGGGGGGCAGATACGCAGTATTTT.

This clonotype was detected only a few times. J is TRBJ2-7 and V is TRBV12-3 or TRBV12-4; the D gene is possibly TRBD2 (7 bases). CDR3 size: 15 residues. With 3 bases removed from V and 5 bases from J, the gap between germline ends came to 17 bases. The CDR3 DNA follows: TGTGCCAGCAGTTTTTGGGGGGGCCAAGGCCACGAGCAGTACTTC. Translation gives CASSFWGGQGHEQYF.

In its sample, this clonotype was seen many times. A junction end diverges from the germline sequence, so it may reflect a read error. This sequence joins TRBV19 and TRBJ2-1; 11 positions match TRBD2. The germline CDR1 and CDR2 sequences are LNHDA and SQIVND (reference sequence). The CDR3 length is 15 residues. This CDR3 reads CASRIAGGPYNEQFF. The CDR3 DNA follows: TGTGCCAGTAGGATAGCGGGAGGGCCATACAATGAGCAGTTCTTC.

Turning to this clonotype: Given a much more abundant clone one base away, this may be a read error. The chain is built from TRBV14 and TRBJ2-3; possibly TRBD2 for D (5 bases). CDR1 SGHDN and CDR2 FVKESK come from the germline V gene. The germline V and J ends were trimmed by 3 bases and 2 bases, with 12 bases remaining between them. This CDR3 spans 15 amino acids. The CDR3 nucleotides are TGTGCCAGCAGCCACAAAATGGGAGCCACAGATACGCAGTATTTT. The encoded protein is CASSHKMGATDTQYF.

At least ten counts were recorded for this clonotype. The CDR3 DNA follows: TGCAGCGTTGAAGACGAGCGGGGCACAGATACGCAGTATTTT. As protein: CSVEDERGTDTQYF. The rearrangement joins TRBV29-1 to TRBJ2-3; D may be TRBD2 (6 bases). This CDR3 comprises 14 residues. Germline V CDR1 and CDR2: SQVTM, ANQGSEA. V lost 0 bases and J 1 base, leaving 8 bases between the germline ends.

There are many counts of this clonotype. The V gene is TRBV5-1, the J gene TRBJ2-7, with D tentatively TRBD1 or TRBD2 (5 bases each). Trimming stripped 0 bases from V and 2 bases from J, with 12 bases between. Germline CDR1 and CDR2: SGHRS and YFSETQ. The CDR3 is made up of 15 amino acids. The CDR3 protein is CASSLGGTRTYEQYF. The CDR3 nucleotides are TGCGCCAGCAGCTTGGGGGGGACCCGAACCTACGAGCAGTACTTC.